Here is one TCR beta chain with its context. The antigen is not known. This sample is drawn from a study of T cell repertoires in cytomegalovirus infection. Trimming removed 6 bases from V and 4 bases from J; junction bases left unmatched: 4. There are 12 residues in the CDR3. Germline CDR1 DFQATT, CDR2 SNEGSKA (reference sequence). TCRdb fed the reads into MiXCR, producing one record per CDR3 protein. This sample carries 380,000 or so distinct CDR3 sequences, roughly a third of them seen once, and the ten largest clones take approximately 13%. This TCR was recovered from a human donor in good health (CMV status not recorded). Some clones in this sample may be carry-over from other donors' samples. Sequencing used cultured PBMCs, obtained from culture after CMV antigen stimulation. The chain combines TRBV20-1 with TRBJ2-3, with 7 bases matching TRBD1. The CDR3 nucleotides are TGCAGTGCGCATGACAGGGCAGATACGCAGTATTTT. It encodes CSAHDRADTQYF.